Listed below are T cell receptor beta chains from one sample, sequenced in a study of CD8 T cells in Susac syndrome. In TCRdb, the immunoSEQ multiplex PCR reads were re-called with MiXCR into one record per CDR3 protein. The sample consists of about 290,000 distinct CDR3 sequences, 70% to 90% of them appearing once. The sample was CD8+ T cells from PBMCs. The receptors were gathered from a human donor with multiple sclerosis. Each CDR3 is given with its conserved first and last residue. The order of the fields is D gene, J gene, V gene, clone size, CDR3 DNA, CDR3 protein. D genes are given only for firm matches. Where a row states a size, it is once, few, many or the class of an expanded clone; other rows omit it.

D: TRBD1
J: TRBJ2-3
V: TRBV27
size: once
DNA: TGTGCCAGCAAGGAAACGACAGGGGAGAGCACAGATACGCAGTATTTT
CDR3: CASKETTGESTDTQYF

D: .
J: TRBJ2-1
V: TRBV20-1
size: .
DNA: TGCAGTGCTAGAGAATTGGGGATTAATGAGCAGTTCTTC
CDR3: CSARELGINEQFF

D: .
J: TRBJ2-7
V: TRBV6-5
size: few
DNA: TGTGCCAGCAGTTACGGTGGTAACTACGAGCAGTACTTC
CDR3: CASSYGGNYEQYF

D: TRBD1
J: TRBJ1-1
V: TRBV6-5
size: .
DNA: TGTGCCAGCAGTTACTTGACAGGGGCCACTGAAGCTTTCTTT
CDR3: CASSYLTGATEAFF

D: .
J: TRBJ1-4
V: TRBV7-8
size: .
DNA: TGTGCCAGCAGCCCTCAAGGGGGGCCGACTAATGAAAAACTGTTTTTT
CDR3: CASSPQGGPTNEKLFF

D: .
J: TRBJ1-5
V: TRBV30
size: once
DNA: TGTGCCTGGACCGCTGGGGTCGGGGATCAGCCCCAGCATTTT
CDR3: CAWTAGVGDQPQHF

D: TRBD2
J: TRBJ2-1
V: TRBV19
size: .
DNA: TGTGCCAGTAGTATCTCCGGGGTGCGGGGGAATGAGCAGTTCTTC
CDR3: CASSISGVRGNEQFF

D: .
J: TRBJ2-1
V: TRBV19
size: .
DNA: TGTGCCAGCGTAAATCTAGGCTCCCTTACTTATGAGCAGTTCTTC
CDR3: CASVNLGSLTYEQFF

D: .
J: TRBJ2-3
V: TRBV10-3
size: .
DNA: TGTGCCATCAGTGTGGCGGAAAAAGCCCCTAGCACAGATACGCAGTATTTT
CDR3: CAISVAEKAPSTDTQYF

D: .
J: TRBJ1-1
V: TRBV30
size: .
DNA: TGTGTCTGGACGGACGGCATAAGAGGGGGACAAGCTTTCTTT
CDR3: CVWTDGIRGGQAFF

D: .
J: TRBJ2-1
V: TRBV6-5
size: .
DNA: TGTGCCAGCAGTTACGCGGGGTGGGCTGAGCAGTTCTTC
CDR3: CASSYAGWAEQFF

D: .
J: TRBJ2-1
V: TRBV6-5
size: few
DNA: TGTGCCAGCAGTTACTCAACCCGACTCGCCACGGTTGAGCAGTTCTTC
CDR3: CASSYSTRLATVEQFF

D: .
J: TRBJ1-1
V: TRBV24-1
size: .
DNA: TGTGCCACCAGACCGAAAGGGGTACAGGGCATCAACGGCACTGAAGCTTTCTTT
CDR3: CATRPKGVQGINGTEAFF

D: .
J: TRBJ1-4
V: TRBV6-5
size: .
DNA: TGTGCCAGCAGTTACTCGATCGTGTTGTGGGCTCGAACTGAAAAACTGTTTTTT
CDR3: CASSYSIVLWARTEKLFF

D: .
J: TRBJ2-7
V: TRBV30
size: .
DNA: TGTGCCTGGAGGGGAACGGTCGAGTACTTC
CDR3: CAWRGTVEYF